These T cell receptor beta chains were read from a single sample in a study of cytomegalovirus exposure and HLA in healthy donors. Assay: immunoSEQ multiplex PCR; the TCRdb copy retains only in-frame clones and omits some. Of 150,000 to 200,000 clones listed, about 80% are singletons. Sequencing input: PBMCs. The origin of the receptors is a woman under 30 in good health and CMV-seropositive. CDR3s include the opening cysteine and the closing phenylalanine or tryptophan. D genes are given only for firm matches. The size field is filled for only some rows; it gives once, few, many or a size class.

CDR3 | DNA | length | size | J | V | D
CASSIGFNQPQHF | TGTGCCAGTAGTATCGGGTTCAATCAGCCCCAGCATTTT | 13 | . | TRBJ1-5 | TRBV19 | .
CASSAHRPSTDTQYF | TGTGCCAGCAGCGCCCACAGACCGAGCACAGATACGCAGTATTTT | 15 | once | TRBJ2-3 | TRBV7-8 | .
CASTTGHQPQHF | TGTGCCAGTACGACAGGGCATCAGCCCCAGCATTTT | 12 | . | TRBJ1-5 | TRBV19 | TRBD1
CATHREGGRQETQYF | TGTGCCACCCACAGGGAGGGTGGGAGGCAAGAGACCCAGTACTTC | 15 | . | TRBJ2-5 | TRBV2 | .
CASKPWEYRGEQFF | TGTGCCAGCAAACCCTGGGAGTACCGCGGGGAGCAGTTCTTC | 14 | . | TRBJ2-1 | TRBV6-5 | .
CASSVGGAGGRQETQYF | TGTGCCAGCAGCGTAGGGGGGGCGGGAGGGCGGCAAGAGACCCAGTACTTC | 17 | . | TRBJ2-5 | TRBV9 | TRBD2
CASSPTLRGHGYTF | TGTGCCAGCAGCCCGACTTTGAGGGGGCACGGCTACACCTTC | 14 | . | TRBJ1-2 | TRBV13 | TRBD1
CASSTGGRGTWELFF | TGTGCCAGCAGTACGGGCGGGCGGGGAACCTGGGAGCTGTTTTTT | 15 | . | TRBJ2-2 | TRBV5-6 | .
CASSSGSGYEQYF | TGTGCCAGCAGCTCCGGGAGTGGGTACGAGCAGTACTTC | 13 | . | TRBJ2-7 | TRBV5-6 | .
CASSLVEGGNTDTQYF | TGTGCCAGCAGCTTAGTCGAGGGGGGGAACACAGATACGCAGTATTTT | 16 | once | TRBJ2-3 | TRBV13 | .
CASSSALAGEETQYF | TGTGCCAGTAGCAGTGCACTAGCGGGGGAAGAGACCCAGTACTTC | 15 | . | TRBJ2-5 | TRBV19 | TRBD2
CASSRALQGSYEQYF | TGCGCCAGCAGCCGAGCTTTGCAGGGGTCCTACGAGCAGTACTTC | 15 | . | TRBJ2-7 | TRBV4-1 | .
CASSLEGRFNSPLHF | TGTGCCAGCAGCCTGGAGGGACGGTTTAATTCACCCCTCCACTTT | 15 | . | TRBJ1-6 | TRBV7-3 | .
CASSSIQGAGELFF | TGTGCCAGCAGTTCTATACAGGGGGCCGGGGAGCTGTTTTTT | 14 | few | TRBJ2-2 | TRBV27 | TRBD1
CASLTLTGTIEAFF | TGTGCCAGCTTGACCCTCACCGGGACAATCGAAGCTTTCTTT | 14 | . | TRBJ1-1 | TRBV27 | .
CSVSVPSYNEQFF | TGCAGCGTGTCGGTCCCCTCCTACAATGAGCAGTTCTTC | 13 | . | TRBJ2-1 | TRBV29-1 | .
CASTPPVASGPFREQFF | TGTGCCAGCACCCCCCCGGTGGCTAGCGGGCCCTTTCGGGAGCAGTTCTTC | 17 | . | TRBJ2-1 | TRBV28 | TRBD2
CAWSRELGLAETQYF | TGTGCCTGGAGCAGGGAACTGGGACTAGCGGAGACCCAGTACTTC | 15 | . | TRBJ2-5 | TRBV30 | TRBD2
CASSLVVASTDTQYF | TGTGCCAGCAGCTTGGTTGTGGCTAGCACAGATACGCAGTATTTT | 15 | . | TRBJ2-3 | TRBV5-6 | .
CSVVLRVGTGLNTEAFF | TGCAGCGTCGTCCTGAGAGTCGGGACAGGGCTGAACACTGAAGCTTTCTTT | 17 | . | TRBJ1-1 | TRBV29-1 | TRBD1
CASRTTGGETDTQYF | TGCGCCAGCAGGACGACAGGGGGCGAGACAGATACGCAGTATTTT | 15 | . | TRBJ2-3 | TRBV5-1 | TRBD1
CASSLEPDRGPTDTQYF | TGTGCCAGCAGCTTGGAACCGGACAGGGGGCCCACAGATACGCAGTATTTT | 17 | . | TRBJ2-3 | TRBV5-6 | TRBD1
CASSTSRLGTYSNQPQHF | TGTGCCAGCAGCACTTCTAGGCTTGGGACATATAGCAATCAGCCCCAGCATTTT | 18 | once | TRBJ1-5 | TRBV28 | .
CSASRQSNIQYF | TGCAGCGCCTCGCGGCAGTCAAACATTCAGTACTTC | 12 | . | TRBJ2-4 | TRBV29-1 | .
CASSQGAVSSNQPQHF | TGCGCCAGCAGCCAAGGCGCGGTATCGAGCAATCAGCCCCAGCATTTT | 16 | . | TRBJ1-5 | TRBV4-1 | .
CASQDQGRGDIQYF | TGTGCCAGTCAGGACCAGGGACGGGGGGACATTCAGTACTTC | 14 | . | TRBJ2-4 | TRBV19 | TRBD2
CASSVRLGTGELFF | TGTGCCAGCAGTGTGAGGCTAGGCACCGGGGAGCTGTTTTTT | 14 | . | TRBJ2-2 | TRBV6-4 | .